This note documents a single T cell receptor (beta chain) sequence. Its antigen target is currently unknown. No qualities accompany the bases; no much larger clone lies one base away. Whole blood was collected in K2EDTA tubes by collaborating institutions according to the institutions' own protocols. For TCRbeta analysis, collaborators shipped samples in one of three forms: frozen whole blood, isolated PBMCs, or DNA extracted from either of those sample types. This record comes from a study of blood T cell repertoires in COVID-19 (dated by TCRdb to 2019 to 2021). A note on the overall study: The collaborator samples originated in the United States, Italy and Spain and spanned the acute and convalescent phases of COVID-19. A freely available public database, intended as a resource for researchers studying the immune response to SARS-CoV-2, is where the repertoires were released. The dataset comprised deeply sampled blood TCRbeta repertoires from subjects exposed to, actively infected with, or recovered from COVID-19. Where HLA class I and class II types were available, the types were taken from metadata supplied by the sample provider, not from assay-based typing. The prospective study material was composed of cDNA or gDNA derived from T cells, B-cell-depleted T cells, or PBMCs. Samples were obtained from the ongoing ImmuneRACE study (first 160 participants) and from some 1,200 subjects provided by 6 global collaborators. The sample metadata nearly always contained a de-identified subject ID, COVID-19 status, age in years and sex.

General study outcomes and caveats: The quantity of clinical and demographic metadata differed by source and by participant and was supplied without curation.

The immunoSEQ Assay, a bias-controlled multiplex PCR, was used to amplify TCRbeta CDR3 regions from genomic DNA. The paper's processing steps were these. The number of nucleated cells in each sample was estimated from the amplification of reference gene primers within the assay. To quantify the absolute abundance of each unique TCRbeta CDR3 rearrangement, sequence reads were collapsed and filtered. For each sample, productive Simpson clonality was calculated by taking the square root of Simpson's diversity index across productive rearrangements. Not all clones reach the TCRdb copy of this immuneACCESS table, which keeps in-frame sequences only. Checked studies attribute under half of the gap to unresolved V genes and leave the rest unexplained. The DNA gave D and trimming, while V, J and clone size come from that table. This sample comprises 40,000 to 50,000 clones, about 80% of them detected only once. Of the sample, roughly 25% falls within the top ten clones.

This sequence was found in a man aged 65-85 years with acute or convalescent COVID-19. Sequencing input: peripheral blood.

The nucleotides read TGTGCCAGCACCTCAAGGGGGGGCGGGGAGCTGTTTTTT. Its protein reads: CASTSRGGGELFF. The receptor chain draws on TRBV2 and TRBJ2-2; the D gene is perhaps TRBD2, from 7 matching bases. Relative to germline, V is 7 bases shorter and J is 7 bases shorter, with 13 bases between their ends. The germline V gene encodes CDR1 SNHLY and CDR2 FYNNEI. From cysteine to phenylalanine, the CDR3 is 13 amino acids long. Only CDR3 DNA remains: 39 bases, in frame from the first base.